What follows describes a single TCR beta chain. The antigen is undetermined. No patient had autoimmune disease or received systemic immunosuppression. Using immunoSEQ multiplex PCR, the repertoire was profiled, and TCRdb retains in-frame clones only, with some absent. The data contain about 83,000 clones, 88% of them singletons. The germline V gene has CDR1 MNHEY and CDR2 SVGAGI. V shed 2 bases and J shed 15 bases, with 14 bases lying between them. The CDR3 totals 13 residues. These data are taken from a study of OX40 agonist ivuxolimab in advanced cancers. About the study: It was ivuxolimab, an agonistic anti-OX40 (CD134) antibody, that patients were treated with. Findings and caveats of the study: Some patients who did not respond also had low normalized T-cell clonal expansion.

J is TRBJ2-6 and V is TRBV6-5; D might be TRBD1 (6 bases). This receptor was obtained from an adult with an advanced solid tumor such as melanoma, head and neck, liver or kidney cancer. The sequences come from CD4+ or CD8+ T cells sorted from blood, collected in a trial of the OX40 agonist ivuxolimab. The CDR3, as DNA: TGTGCCAGCAGTTACGAGCAGGGCAGGGGCCTGACTTTC. Translated, it gives CASSYEQGRGLTF.